The T cell receptor (beta chain) described here comes from a study of PD-L1 blockade in urothelial cancer. In the study overall: Prior chemotherapy ranged from 0 to 3 regimens per patient.

Study observations and caveats: Where pretreatment blood TCR clonality fell below the median, better survival was predicted.

Concerning this clone itself: The target antigen is unknown.

Germline V gene sequence: CDR1 SGHDT, CDR2 YYEEEE. The CDR3 is 15 residues long. Trimming removed 0 bases from V and 4 bases from J, with 13 bases in between. The repertoire was sequenced with immunoSEQ multiplex PCR; TCRdb's copy has only in-frame clones and lacks some. The sample comprises some 100,000 clones, about 91% of which are singletons, and under 0.95% rests with the top ten. The sequence derives from a woman of 80 years or more with urothelial cancer. The chain recombines TRBV5-6 with TRBJ1-2; TRBD1 is a possible D gene (5 bases). The input for sequencing was PBMCs, taken around atezolizumab (anti-PD-L1) treatment. CDR3 sequence (DNA): TGTGCCAGCAGCTTGGGGGGCATCGGGAGCTATGGCTACACCTTC. It translates to CASSLGGIGSYGYTF.